This TCR beta chain was sequenced for a study of shared clonotypes between healthy human individuals. For the study at large: For every donor, three CD4 naive, three CD4 memory, two CD8 naive and one CD8 memory plates were used.

With 2 bases removed from V and 0 bases from J, the gap between germline ends came to 11 bases. There are 15 residues in the CDR3. CDR1 and CDR2 (germline): ENHRY, SYGVKD. The study enrolled healthy HIV-negative adults without recent acute infections or vaccinations as donors. Data came from immunoSEQ multiplex PCR; TCRdb stores just in-frame clones and leaves some out. The data contain millions of clones, 85% to 95% of them seen just once; the ten biggest clones take up 0.39%. Sequencing was performed on naive CD4+ T cells from PBMCs. The subset: CD45RA+ positively selected. J is TRBJ2-7 and V is TRBV10-3; D is unresolved. The sequence was collected from a man between 18 and 35 years old in good health. Some clones in this sample may be carry-over from other donors' samples. In DNA form, the CDR3 reads TGTGCCATCAGTGAGCCCCGACTGGGCTCCTACGAGCAGTACTTC. Encoded protein: CAISEPRLGSYEQYF.